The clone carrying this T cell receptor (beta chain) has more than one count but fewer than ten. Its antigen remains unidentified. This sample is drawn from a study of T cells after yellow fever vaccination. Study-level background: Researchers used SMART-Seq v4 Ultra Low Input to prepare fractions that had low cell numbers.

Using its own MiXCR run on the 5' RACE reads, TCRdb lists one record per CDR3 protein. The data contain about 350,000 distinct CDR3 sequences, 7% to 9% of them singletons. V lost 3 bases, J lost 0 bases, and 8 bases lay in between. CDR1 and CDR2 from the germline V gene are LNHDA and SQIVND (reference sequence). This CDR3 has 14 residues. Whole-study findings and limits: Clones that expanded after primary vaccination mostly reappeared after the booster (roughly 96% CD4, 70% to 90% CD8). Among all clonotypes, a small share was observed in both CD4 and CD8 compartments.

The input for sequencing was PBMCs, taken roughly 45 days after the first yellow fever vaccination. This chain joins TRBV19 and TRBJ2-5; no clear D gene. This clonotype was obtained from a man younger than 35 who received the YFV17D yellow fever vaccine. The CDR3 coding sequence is TGTGCCAGTAGTATCGCCGTCCACCAAGAGACCCAGTACTTC. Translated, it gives CASSIAVHQETQYF.